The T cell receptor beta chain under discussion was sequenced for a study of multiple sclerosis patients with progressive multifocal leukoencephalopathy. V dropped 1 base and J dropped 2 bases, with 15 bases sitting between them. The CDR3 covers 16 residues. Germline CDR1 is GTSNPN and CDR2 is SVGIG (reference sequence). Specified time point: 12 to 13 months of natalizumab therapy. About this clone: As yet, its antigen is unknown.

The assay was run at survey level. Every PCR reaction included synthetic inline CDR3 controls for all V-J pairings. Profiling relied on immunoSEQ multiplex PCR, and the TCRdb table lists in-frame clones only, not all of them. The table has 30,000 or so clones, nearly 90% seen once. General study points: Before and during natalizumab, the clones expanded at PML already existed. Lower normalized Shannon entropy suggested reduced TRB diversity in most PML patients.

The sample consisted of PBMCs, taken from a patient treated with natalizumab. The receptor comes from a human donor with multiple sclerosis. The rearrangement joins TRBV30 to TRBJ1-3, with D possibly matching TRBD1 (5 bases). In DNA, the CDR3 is TGTGCCTGGAGTGGCCCTGGTTGGGGCCCTGGAAACACCATATATTTT. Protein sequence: CAWSGPGWGPGNTIYF.